The 13 T cell receptor beta chains below all came from one sample that was sequenced in a study of T cell responses to AZD1222 COVID-19 vaccine. The table came from immunoSEQ multiplex PCR; TCRdb's copy has only in-frame clones and leaves some out. This table has approximately 120,000 clones, about 87% appearing once. Sequencing was performed on peripheral blood, taken on day 0 of AZD1222 vaccination. The receptors stem from an adult in good health.

Comments on this clone: The sample contains more than one DNA sequence encoding this CDR3. The J gene is TRBJ1-2, the V gene TRBV5-4; 7 nucleotides line up with TRBD1. V lost 0 bases to trimming and J lost 2 bases; unmatched junction nucleotides: 1. The germline V gene has CDR1 SGHNT and CDR2 YYREEE (reference sequence). This CDR3 has 14 residues. The CDR3 DNA reads as TGTGCCAGCAGCTTGGGACAGGGCAACTATGGCTACACCTTC. Amino acid sequence: CASSLGQGNYGYTF. The variable domain in full, with the rest retrieved from reference TRBV5-4 and TRBJ1-2, is ETGVTQSPTHLIKTRGQQVTLRCSSQSGHNTVSWYQQALGQGPQFIFQYYREEENGRGNFPPRFSGLQFPNYSSELNVNALELDDSALYLCASSLGQGNYGYTFGSGTRLTVV.

The chain combines TRBV5-1 with TRBJ2-5; D gene ambiguous. The germline V gene encodes CDR1 SGHRS and CDR2 YFSETQ. The CDR3 extends over 13 amino acids. Trimming removed 7 bases at V and 1 base at J, with 11 bases between. This CDR3 reads CASGLTGQETQYF. The CDR3 coding sequence is TGCGCCAGCGGCCTGACTGGCCAAGAGACCCAGTACTTC.

V usage is TRBV30 and J usage is TRBJ2-3, with 7 bases aligning to TRBD2. The CDR3 contains 12 residues. Germline CDR1 GTSNPN, CDR2 SVGIG (reference sequence). Losses at the gene ends were 3 bases for V and 6 bases for J; bases not matched to a gene: 3. This chain's CDR3 is CAWSAGGDTQYF. The CDR3 DNA sequence: TGTGCCTGGAGCGCCGGGGGGGATACGCAGTATTTT.

This chain joins TRBV7-2 and TRBJ1-3, with D tentatively TRBD1 (5 bases). There are 15 residues in the CDR3. Trimming shortened V by 1 base and J by 0 bases, and 7 bases separated the two germline ends. Germline loops: CDR1 SGHTA, CDR2 FQGNSA. Here the CDR3 DNA reads TGTGCCAGCAGCTTAGGGGGCCTCTCTGGAAACACCATATATTTT. Protein product: CASSLGGLSGNTIYF. Filled out from reference TRBV7-2 and TRBJ1-3, the complete variable domain reads GAGVSQSPSNKVTEKGKDVELRCDPISGHTALYWYRQSLGQGLEFLIYFQGNSAPDKSGLPSDRFSAERTGGSVSTLTIQRTQQEDSAVYLCASSLGGLSGNTIYFGEGSWLTVV.

This rearrangement joins TRBV27 to TRBJ2-2, with TRBD1 matching over 8 bases. CDR3 size: 17 residues. After removal of 1 base from V and 5 bases from J, the junction contained 9 bases not matched to a gene. CDR1 is MNHEY and CDR2 is SMNVEV in the germline V gene (reference sequence). The CDR3 DNA reads TGTGCCAGCAGTTTATGGTCAGGGGGCACGAGGACCGGGGAGCTGTTTTTT. Residues: CASSLWSGGTRTGELFF.

The V and J genes are TRBV11-1 and TRBJ2-1; TRBD2 matches at 13 bases. J gave up 7 bases and V 3 bases, and 6 bases lay outside the gene matches. The CDR3 extends over 16 amino acids. CDR1 SGHAT and CDR2 FQDESV come from the germline V gene (reference sequence). CDR3 in DNA: TGTGCCAGCAGCTTTTTTACTAGCGGGAGGGGTAATGAGCAGTTCTTC. Its protein product is CASSFFTSGRGNEQFF.

The V call is TRBV9, the J call TRBJ2-1; D is undetermined. Trimming removed 0 bases from V and 13 bases from J, with 17 bases in between. Germline CDR1 reads SGDLS; CDR2 reads YYNGEE. This CDR3 spans 14 amino acids. In DNA form, the CDR3 reads TGTGCCAGCAGCGTAGATCTCCTAAGCTCCCCCCAGTTCTTC. Translated: CASSVDLLSSPQFF.

Concerning this clone itself: The junction departs from germline at one end; a sequencing error may be responsible. The rearrangement uses TRBV19 and TRBJ1-1; possibly TRBD1 for D (5 bases). Germline loops: CDR1 LNHDA, CDR2 SQIVND (reference sequence). The CDR3 extends over 12 amino acids. CDR3 sequence: CACSRVPTEAFF. CDR3 nucleotides: TGTGCCTGTAGCAGGGTTCCCACTGAAGCTTTCTTT.

J is TRBJ1-2 and V is TRBV28; TRBD1 is a possible D gene (6 bases). The CDR3 extends over 14 amino acids. The germline V gene has CDR1 MDHEN and CDR2 SYDVKM. Trimming stripped 1 base from V and 8 bases from J, with 14 bases between. CDR3 residues: CASSLSTGYAGYTF. CDR3 bases: TGTGCCAGCAGTTTATCTACAGGGTACGCGGGCTACACCTTC.

This chain links TRBV7-8 with TRBJ1-5, with D tentatively TRBD1 (6 bases). V was clipped by 2 bases and J by 2 bases, with 19 bases between them. CDR1 SGHVS and CDR2 FQNEAQ come from the germline V gene. CDR3 length: 18 amino acids. CDR3 in amino acids: CASSLLPDRNRGNQPQHF. The CDR3, as DNA: TGTGCCAGCAGCTTACTTCCCGACAGGAATCGCGGCAATCAGCCCCAGCATTTT. The full variable domain, rest sourced from reference TRBV7-8 and TRBJ1-5, is GAGVSQSPRYKVAKRGQDVALRCDPISGHVSLFWYQQALGQGPEFLTYFQNEAQLDKSGLPSDRFFAERPEGSVSTLKIQRTQQEDSAVYLCASSLLPDRNRGNQPQHFGDGTRLSIL.

The rearrangement uses TRBV27 and TRBJ1-6, with D tentatively TRBD1 (5 bases). The CDR3 consists of 15 residues. V lost 2 bases to trimming and J lost 5 bases, with 10 bases between them. Germline V gene lookup returns CDR1 MNHEY and CDR2 SMNVEV (reference sequence). CDR3 sequence reads: CASSLGIGDNSPLHF. CDR3 DNA sequence: TGTGCCAGCAGTTTAGGGATAGGGGATAATTCACCCCTCCACTTT.

This chain uses TRBV12-3 or TRBV12-4 with TRBJ1-1; D unclear. The CDR3 is 12 residues long. V was cut by 6 bases and J by 7 bases, with 12 bases left in between. CDR3: CASSQMNGEAFF. Here the CDR3 DNA reads TGTGCCAGCAGCCAAATGAACGGTGAAGCTTTCTTT.

J is TRBJ1-2 and V is TRBV18, with a possible D match to TRBD1 (5 bases). V lost 0 bases to trimming and J lost 7 bases, with 15 bases between them. This CDR3 is built from 15 residues. Per the germline V gene, CDR1 is KGHSH and CDR2 is LQKENI. CDR3 DNA: TGTGCCAGCTCACCACCGTCGGACCTGGGGGGTGGCTACACCTTC. Its translation: CASSPPSDLGGGYTF.